A single sample gave rise to the 10 T cell receptor beta chains below, sequenced in a study of control samples from healthy donors and cancer patients. Repertoires were generated with immunoSEQ multiplex PCR, while TCRdb's copy carries only in-frame clones and drops some. The table shows some 13,000 clones, with 60% to 85% occurring only once. Sequenced material: formalin-fixed, paraffin-embedded tissue. The receptors stem from a male donor with melanoma.

The chain joins TRBV7-2 to TRBJ1-1, with D tentatively TRBD1 (6 bases). The CDR3 has 14 residues. Germline V CDR1 and CDR2: SGHTA, FQGNSA. Trimming shortened V by 5 bases and J by 1 base, and 11 bases separated the two germline ends. This CDR3 reads CASSQGLRNTEAFF. The CDR3 nucleotides are TGTGCCAGCAGCCAGGGGCTCAGGAACACTGAAGCTTTCTTT.

The count of this clone is one. The chain has TRBV5-5 and TRBJ2-3; D is perhaps TRBD2 (5 bases). Per germline, CDR1 SGHKS and CDR2 YYEKEE (reference sequence). Trimming left V 6 bases short and J 0 bases short, with 17 bases between. The CDR3 loop spans 16 amino acids. CDR3 sequence (DNA): TGTGCCAGCACCTGGTTGGAGGCTCTTAGCACAGATACGCAGTATTTT. It yields the protein CASTWLEALSTDTQYF.

This chain uses TRBV7-2 with TRBJ1-2; possibly TRBD1 for D (5 bases). Trimming stripped 1 base from V and 8 bases from J, with 11 bases between. This CDR3 is 13 amino acids long. Germline values: CDR1 SGHTA, CDR2 FQGNSA. The chain's CDR3 is CASSLEGYRGYTF. Here the CDR3 DNA reads TGTGCCAGCAGCTTAGAGGGGTACCGCGGCTACACCTTC.

The rearrangement uses TRBV14 and TRBJ2-7, with D uncertain. The germline gives CDR1 SGHDN, CDR2 FVKESK. The germline V and J ends were trimmed by 2 bases and 8 bases, with 10 bases remaining between them. The length of the CDR3 is 12 residues. CDR3 coding DNA: TGTGCCAGCAGCCAACCGGGCGTCAAGCAGTACTTC. Amino acids: CASSQPGVKQYF.

The V call is TRBV5-6, the J call TRBJ1-3; D unresolved. Trimming took 5 bases from V and 0 from J, leaving 6 bases between them. Germline values: CDR1 SGHDT, CDR2 YYEEEE. The CDR3 length is 13 residues. CDR3 sequence: CASRSISGNTIYF. The DNA of the CDR3 is TGTGCCAGCAGGTCGATCTCTGGAAACACCATATATTTT.

This clone was observed a few times. The chain combines TRBV12-5 with TRBJ1-4, with 7 bases that match TRBD1. In germline, CDR1 is LGHNT, CDR2 FRNRAP. Trimming at V came to 0 bases and at J to 4 bases, leaving 2 bases not matched to a gene. The CDR3 is 15 amino acids. The CDR3 DNA sequence: TGTGCTAGTGGTTTGGTACAGGGGTATAATGAAAAACTGTTTTTT. It translates to CASGLVQGYNEKLFF.

J is TRBJ2-7 and V is TRBV10-3; TRBD1 might be the D (5 bases). V was clipped by 3 bases and J by 1 base, with 7 bases between them. Germline CDR1 and CDR2: ENHRY and SYGVKD. This CDR3 comprises 13 residues. The chain's CDR3 is CAISEHRSYEQYF. The DNA for the CDR3 is TGTGCCATCAGTGAACACAGGTCCTACGAGCAGTACTTC.

This clone rates as large. Other DNA variants within this sample encode the same CDR3. The V and J genes are TRBV5-6 and TRBJ2-3; possibly TRBD2 for D (5 bases). Germline CDR1 and CDR2: SGHDT and YYEEEE. The V gene lost 5 bases and the J gene lost 2 bases, with 18 bases spanning the gap. The CDR3 loop spans 16 amino acids. For the CDR3, the DNA is TGTGCCAGCAGACCGTGGCGGGCACCAGACACAGATACGCAGTATTTT. Amino acids: CASRPWRAPDTDTQYF.

This chain joins TRBV4-2 and TRBJ2-3; 10 positions agree with TRBD2. The germline V gene has CDR1 LGHNA and CDR2 YNFKEQ. The CDR3 is 16 amino acids. With 4 bases clipped from V and 2 bases from J, the junction kept 6 bases outside the gene matches. The CDR3 sequence: CASSPGSGGVTDTQYF. CDR3 DNA sequence: TGTGCCAGCAGCCCAGGGAGCGGGGGGGTCACAGATACGCAGTATTTT.

The genes are TRBV6-5 and TRBJ1-5; D remains ambiguous. CDR1 and CDR2 (germline): MNHEY, SVGAGI. This CDR3 has 15 amino acids. V lost 5 bases and J lost 1, with 12 bases in between. CDR3 coding DNA: TGTGCCAGCAGTAAGGAGCCGGGGAGCAATCAGCCCCAGCATTTT. Protein: CASSKEPGSNQPQHF.